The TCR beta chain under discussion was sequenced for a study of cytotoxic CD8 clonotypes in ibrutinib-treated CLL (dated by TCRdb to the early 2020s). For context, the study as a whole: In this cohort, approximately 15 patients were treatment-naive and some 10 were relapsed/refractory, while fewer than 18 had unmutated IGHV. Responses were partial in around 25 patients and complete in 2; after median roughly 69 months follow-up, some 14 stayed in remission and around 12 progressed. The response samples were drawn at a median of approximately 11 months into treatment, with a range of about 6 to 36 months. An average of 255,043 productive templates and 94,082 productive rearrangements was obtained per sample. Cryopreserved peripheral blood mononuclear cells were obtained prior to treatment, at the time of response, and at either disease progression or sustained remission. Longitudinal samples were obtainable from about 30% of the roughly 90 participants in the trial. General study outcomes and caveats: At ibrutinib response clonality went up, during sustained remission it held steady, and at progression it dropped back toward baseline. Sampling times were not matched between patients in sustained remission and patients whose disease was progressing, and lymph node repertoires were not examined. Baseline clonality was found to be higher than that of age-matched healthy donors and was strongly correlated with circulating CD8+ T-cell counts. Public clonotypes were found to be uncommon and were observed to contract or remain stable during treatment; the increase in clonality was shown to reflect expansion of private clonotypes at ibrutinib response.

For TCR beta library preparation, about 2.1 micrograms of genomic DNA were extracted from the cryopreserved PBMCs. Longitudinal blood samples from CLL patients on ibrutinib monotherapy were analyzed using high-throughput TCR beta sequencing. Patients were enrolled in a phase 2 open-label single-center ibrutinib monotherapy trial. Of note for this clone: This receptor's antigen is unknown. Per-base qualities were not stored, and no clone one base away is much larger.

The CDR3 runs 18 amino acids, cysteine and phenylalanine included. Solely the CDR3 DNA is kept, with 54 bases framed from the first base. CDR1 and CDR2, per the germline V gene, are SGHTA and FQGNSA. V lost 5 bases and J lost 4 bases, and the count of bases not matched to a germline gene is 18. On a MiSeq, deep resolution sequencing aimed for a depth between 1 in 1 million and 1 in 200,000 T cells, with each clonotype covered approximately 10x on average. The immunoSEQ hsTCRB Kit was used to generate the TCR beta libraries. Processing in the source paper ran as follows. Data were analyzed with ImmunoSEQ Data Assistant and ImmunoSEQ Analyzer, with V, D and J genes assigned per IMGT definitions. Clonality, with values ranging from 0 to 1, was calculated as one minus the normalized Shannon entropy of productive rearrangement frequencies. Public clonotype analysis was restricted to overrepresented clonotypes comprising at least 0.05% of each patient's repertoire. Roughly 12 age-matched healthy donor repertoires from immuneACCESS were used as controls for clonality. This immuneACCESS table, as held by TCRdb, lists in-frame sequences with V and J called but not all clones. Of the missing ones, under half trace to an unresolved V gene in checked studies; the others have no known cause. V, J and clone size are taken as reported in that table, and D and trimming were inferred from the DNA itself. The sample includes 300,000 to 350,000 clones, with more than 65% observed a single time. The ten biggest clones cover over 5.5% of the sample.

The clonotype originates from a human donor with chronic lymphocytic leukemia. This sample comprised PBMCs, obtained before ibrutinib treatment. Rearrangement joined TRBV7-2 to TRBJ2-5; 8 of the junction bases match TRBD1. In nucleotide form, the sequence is TGTGCCAGCAGCGTCGCCAGCCGAGACAGGGGTAGGAGAGAGACCCAGTACTTC. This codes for CASSVASRDRGRRETQYF. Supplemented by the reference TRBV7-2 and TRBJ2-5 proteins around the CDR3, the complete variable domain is GAGVSQSPSNKVTEKGKDVELRCDPISGHTALYWYRQSLGQGLEFLIYFQGNSAPDKSGLPSDRFSAERTGGSVSTLTIQRTQQEDSAVYLCASSVASRDRGRRETQYFGPGTRLLVL.